The clone carrying this T cell receptor (beta chain) came up a few times. The data originate from a study of blood T cell repertoires in COVID-19. The CDR3 loop spans 14 amino acids. V lost 6 bases and J lost 5; bases outside the gene matches: 7. Looked up from germline, CDR1 is LNHDA and CDR2 is SQIVND (reference sequence). In the original processing: Nucleated cell number was recorded as an estimate derived from reference gene primer amplification. TCRdb's copy holds only in-frame clones and misses some; the assay was immunoSEQ multiplex PCR. Clonal size and the V and J genes are those of that table, whereas D and trimming came from the DNA. The data show about 49,000 clones, roughly 86% seen once.

The genes are TRBV19 and TRBJ1-5, with 7 bases identical to TRBD1. The receptor was isolated from a middle-aged man with active COVID-19. Sequencing input: peripheral blood. Written as DNA, the CDR3 is TGTGCCAGTAGCATGACAGGGATCCATCAGCCCCAGCATTTT. Protein sequence: CASSMTGIHQPQHF. The full variable domain, with the rest looked up from reference TRBV19 and TRBJ1-5, is DGGITQSPKYLFRKEGQNVTLSCEQNLNHDAMYWYRQDPGQGLRLIYYSQIVNDFQKGDIAEGYSVSREKKESFPLTVTSAQKNPTAFYLCASSMTGIHQPQHFGDGTRLSIL.